The clone carrying this T cell receptor beta chain occurred many times. Exclusion criteria comprised uncontrolled infection, other autoimmune disease, pregnancy or lactation. The data originate from a study of T cells in Graves' hyperthyroidism and ophthalmopathy. Germline V gene lookup returns CDR1 DFQATT and CDR2 SNEGSKA (reference sequence). V gave up 6 bases and J gave up 2 bases; unmatched junction bases: 10. The CDR3 is 15 residues long. TCR beta CDR3 regions were amplified from RNA. First-round RT-PCR with HTBI primers amplified the TCR CDR3 region. TCRdb recomputed calls from the multiplex PCR reads with MiXCR, one row per CDR3 protein. The sample records about 560,000 distinct CDR3 sequences, approximately 15% being singletons.

The genes are TRBV20-1 and TRBJ2-3; 8 nucleotides agree with TRBD2. Sequenced sample: blood. The sequence came from a woman aged 18-29 years with Graves' hyperthyroidism. The CDR3 here is CSAQPASGYTDTQYF. DNA for the CDR3: TGCAGTGCCCAACCGGCTAGCGGGTACACAGATACGCAGTATTTT.